This record covers a single T cell receptor (beta chain). The data were obtained in a study of blood T cell repertoires in COVID-19. On the study more broadly: Material from acute and convalescent COVID-19 was sourced from the United States, Italy and Spain. In each case, the material was cDNA or gDNA derived from T cells, B-cell-depleted T cells, or PBMCs.

V lost 6 bases and J lost 9; bases outside the gene matches: 10. The CDR3 is made up of 12 amino acids. Germline V lookup: CDR1 SQVTM, CDR2 ANQGSEA. The method was immunoSEQ multiplex PCR; TCRdb's version includes in-frame clones alone and lacks a portion of them. The sample includes approximately 300,000 clones, approximately 90% of them seen just once. The sequenced sample was peripheral blood. This clonotype was sampled from a man in his forties or fifties with acute or convalescent COVID-19. The chain uses TRBV29-1 and TRBJ1-2, with TRBD1 matching 7 bases. CDR3 nucleotide sequence: TGCAGCGTGGCGACAGGGCCGAGGAGCTACACCTTC. Residues: CSVATGPRSYTF.